This TCR beta chain was found in a study of T cells in Graves' hyperthyroidism and ophthalmopathy. Study results and caveats: Using 13 V-J features, a model discriminated ophthalmopathy from stable hyperthyroidism. It was a median roughly 6.5 months before onset that the model predicted ophthalmopathy.

Using RNA transcripts as the source, TCR beta CDR3 regions were amplified. The HTBI set primed first-round TCR CDR3 RT-PCR. MiXCR, run by TCRdb on the multiplex PCR reads, gives a single entry per CDR3 protein. The sample contains about 420,000 distinct CDR3 sequences, roughly 13% of which appear only once. V lost 5 bases, J lost 1 base, and 10 bases stayed unmatched. Germline CDR1 reads MNHNS; CDR2 reads SASEGT. This CDR3 spans 16 amino acids. Only a few counts were recorded for this clonotype. Its antigen is still unknown. No progression to ophthalmopathy during 18 months of follow-up defined stable disease. Any patient presenting with uncontrolled infection, other autoimmune disease, pregnancy or lactation was left out.

This chain links TRBV6-1 with TRBJ1-1, with 7 nucleotides matching TRBD1. The source material was blood. This sequence originates from a woman between 18 and 30 years old with Graves' hyperthyroidism. CDR3 loop: CASSPSRGIENTEAFF. The CDR3 region has the DNA TGTGCCAGCAGTCCAAGCAGGGGGATCGAGAACACTGAAGCTTTCTTT.